The 9 T cell receptor beta chains listed next were all sequenced from one sample in a study of blood T cell repertoires in COVID-19 (dated by TCRdb to 2018 to 2020). Receptor libraries were prepared by the immunoSEQ multiplex PCR assay. TCRdb stores this immuneACCESS table with in-frame sequences only. Part of the clones is absent; in the studies checked, under half of the shortfall reflects unresolved V genes, and no reason is known for the rest. Present in this sample are 55,000 to 75,000 clones, roughly 80% of which were seen just once. 28% of the sample belongs to the ten largest clones. The specimen was peripheral blood. These receptors were taken from a man between 65 and 85 years old with acute or convalescent COVID-19.

The chain joins TRBV5-6 to TRBJ1-2; a possible D gene is TRBD1 (6 bases). The CDR3 totals 14 residues. V was cut by 4 bases and J by 3 bases, with 13 bases left in between. CDR1 is SGHDT and CDR2 is YYEEEE in the germline V gene. This chain's CDR3 is CASSPTGRHYGYTF. The DNA of the CDR3 is TGTGCCAGCAGCCCAACAGGGCGGCACTATGGCTACACCTTC. Supplemented by reference TRBV5-6 and TRBJ1-2, the full variable domain reads DAGVTQSPTHLIKTRGQQVTLRCSPKSGHDTVSWYQQALGQGPQFIFQYYEEEERQRGNFPDRFSGHQFPNYSSELNVNALLLGDSALYLCASSPTGRHYGYTFGSGTRLTVV.

The genes are TRBV28 and TRBJ2-1; D is possibly TRBD2 (6 bases). Trimming removed 4 bases at V and 5 bases at J, with 12 bases between. The CDR3 covers 14 residues. From germline, CDR1 is MDHEN and CDR2 SYDVKM. The CDR3 nucleotides are TGTGCCAGCAGTTCCCGGGAGTTAAACAATGAGCAGTTCTTC. This gives the protein CASSSRELNNEQFF.

The rearrangement joins TRBV27 to TRBJ2-5, with 9 bases aligning to TRBD2. The V gene end was trimmed by 2 bases and the J gene end by 5 bases; junction bases not matched to a gene: 12. This CDR3 is built from 17 residues. CDR1 is MNHEY, CDR2 SMNVEV, per germline (reference sequence). The CDR3 DNA reads as TGTGCCAGCAGTTTAGGGGGTGGGGCTAGCGGGATGGAGACCCAGTACTTC. It translates to CASSLGGGASGMETQYF.

This rearrangement joins TRBV6-5 to TRBJ2-2, with TRBD1 as a possible D gene (6 bases). The CDR3 is 13 residues long. Trimming took 8 bases from V and 5 from J, leaving 12 bases between them. Germline V CDR1 and CDR2: MNHEY, SVGAGI. CDR3 region: CASGGHPTGELFF. The CDR3 DNA reads TGTGCCAGCGGGGGACACCCAACCGGGGAGCTGTTTTTT.

The chain recombines TRBV4-3 with TRBJ2-1; the D is unclear. In germline, CDR1 is LGHNA, CDR2 YSLEER. The V gene lost 0 bases and the J gene lost 6 bases, with 9 bases spanning the gap. The CDR3 loop spans 14 amino acids. The DNA for the CDR3 is TGCGCCAGCAGCCAAGAGGGCCAGTTCAATGAGCAGTTCTTC. The encoded protein is CASSQEGQFNEQFF.

The chain recombines TRBV3-1 (or the pseudogene TRBV3-2) with TRBJ1-4, with D unresolved. The germline gives CDR1 LGHDT, CDR2 YNNKEL (reference sequence). This CDR3 spans 12 amino acids. V was clipped by 4 bases and J by 8 bases, with 8 bases between them. The CDR3 here is CASSLGEEKLFF. CDR3 DNA sequence: TGTGCCAGCAGCCTAGGAGAAGAAAAACTGTTTTTT.

This clone occurred once. The V and J genes are TRBV11-1 and TRBJ1-1; D gene uncertain. Per the germline V gene, CDR1 is SGHAT and CDR2 is FQDESV (reference sequence). Trimming took off 7 bases at V and 1 base at J, with 4 bases between the two ends. The CDR3 runs 11 residues. CDR3 residues: CASKANTEAFF. CDR3 nucleotides: TGTGCCAGCAAAGCGAACACTGAAGCTTTCTTT.

J is TRBJ2-1 and V is TRBV27, with TRBD1 matching over 11 bases. The CDR3 has 15 amino acids. Trimming took 6 bases from V and 6 from J; bases not matched to a gene: 7. Germline V gene sequence: CDR1 MNHEY, CDR2 SMNVEV (reference sequence). This chain's CDR3 is CASRRDRGAVNEQFF. The CDR3 DNA follows: TGTGCCAGCAGAAGGGACAGGGGGGCGGTCAATGAGCAGTTCTTC.

The rearrangement joins TRBV19 to TRBJ1-3, with D possibly being TRBD1 (6 bases). The CDR3 length is 13 residues. The V and J ends lost 6 bases and 4 bases respectively, with 10 bases between them. Germline lookup yields CDR1 LNHDA and CDR2 SQIVND (reference sequence). The CDR3 bases are TGTGCCAGTAGCCCTACAGGGGGAAACACCATATATTTT. Translated: CASSPTGGNTIYF.